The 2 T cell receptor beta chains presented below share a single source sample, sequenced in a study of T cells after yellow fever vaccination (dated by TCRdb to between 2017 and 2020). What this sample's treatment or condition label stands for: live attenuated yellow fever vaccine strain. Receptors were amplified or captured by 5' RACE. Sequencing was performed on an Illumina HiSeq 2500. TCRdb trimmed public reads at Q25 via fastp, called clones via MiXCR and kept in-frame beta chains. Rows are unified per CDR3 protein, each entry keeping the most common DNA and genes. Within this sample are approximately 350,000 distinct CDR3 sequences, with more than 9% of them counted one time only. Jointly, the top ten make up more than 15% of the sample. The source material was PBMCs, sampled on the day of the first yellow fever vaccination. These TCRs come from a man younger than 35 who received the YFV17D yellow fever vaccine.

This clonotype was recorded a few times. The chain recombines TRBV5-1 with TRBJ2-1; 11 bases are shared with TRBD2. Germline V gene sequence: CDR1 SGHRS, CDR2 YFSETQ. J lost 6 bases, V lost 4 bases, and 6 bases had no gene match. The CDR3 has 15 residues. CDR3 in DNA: TGCGCCAGCAGCAACGGGACTAGCGGAATCAATGAGCAGTTCTTC. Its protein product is CASSNGTSGINEQFF.

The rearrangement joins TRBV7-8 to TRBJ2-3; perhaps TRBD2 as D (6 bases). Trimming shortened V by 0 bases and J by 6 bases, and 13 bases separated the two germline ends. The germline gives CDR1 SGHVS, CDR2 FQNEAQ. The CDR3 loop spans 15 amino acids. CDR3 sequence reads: CASSLAGGAGDTQYF. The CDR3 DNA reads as TGTGCCAGCAGCTTAGCCGGCGGGGCCGGGGATACGCAGTATTTT.